One and the same sample provided the 28 T cell receptor beta chains below, sequenced in a study of blood T cell repertoires in COVID-19. The table came from immunoSEQ multiplex PCR; TCRdb's copy has only in-frame clones and leaves some out. The sample shows roughly 220,000 clones, 70% to 90% of them seen only once. The sample taken for sequencing was PBMCs or T cells enriched from blood (not recorded which). These TCRs come from a man in his thirties or forties with acute COVID-19.

A few counts support this clone. The V gene is TRBV9, the J gene TRBJ1-6; tentatively, D is TRBD1 (6 bases). From germline, CDR1 is SGDLS and CDR2 YYNGEE. The CDR3 covers 14 residues. Between the trimmed V and J ends, which lost 0 bases and 10 bases, there was a span of 11 bases. This CDR3 reads CASSVAGAGSPLHF. CDR3 sequence (DNA): TGTGCCAGCAGCGTAGCAGGGGCAGGGTCACCCCTCCACTTT.

This rearrangement joins TRBV6-5 to TRBJ1-1; TRBD1 is a possible D gene (5 bases). CDR1 and CDR2 from the germline V gene are MNHEY and SVGAGI. The CDR3 runs 15 residues. The V end was cut by 6 bases, the J end by 1 base, with 15 bases between. This chain's CDR3 is CASRPGPGENTEAFF. The CDR3 coding sequence is TGTGCCAGCAGGCCCGGCCCGGGGGAGAACACTGAAGCTTTCTTT.

This clone was counted a few times. V is TRBV30 and J is TRBJ1-6, with D hard to call. CDR3 length: 11 amino acids. CDR1 GTSNPN and CDR2 SVGIG come from the germline V gene (reference sequence). The V end lost 5 bases, the J end lost 14 bases, and 13 bases lay between the germline ends. In DNA, the CDR3 is TGTGCCTGGGGAACCGGGGTAACCCTCCACTTT. Translation: CAWGTGVTLHF.

This clone was observed a few times. This sequence joins TRBV12-3 or TRBV12-4 and TRBJ1-1; D is uncertain. This CDR3 spans 11 amino acids. Trimming left V 5 bases short and J 3 bases short, with 4 bases between. CDR3 in amino acids: CASSVYTEAFF. CDR3 bases: TGTGCCAGCAGTGTCTACACTGAAGCTTTCTTT.

The V gene is TRBV4-1, the J gene TRBJ1-3; D gene unclear. Germline V gene lookup returns CDR1 MGHRA and CDR2 YSYEKL. This CDR3 has 15 amino acids. Trimming pared 0 bases from V and 2 bases from J, leaving 8 bases between. The CDR3 reads CASSQDSGTGNTIYF. The CDR3 bases are TGCGCCAGCAGCCAAGATTCGGGGACTGGAAACACCATATATTTT.

The chain uses TRBV29-1 and TRBJ1-1; 9 bases line up with TRBD1. Germline V gene lookup returns CDR1 SQVTM and CDR2 ANQGSEA. With 6 bases clipped from V and 11 bases from J, the junction kept 10 bases outside the gene matches. The CDR3 has 12 amino acids. The CDR3 region has the DNA TGCAGCGTCGGGACAGGGCCCCGGGGGGCTTTCTTT. Encoded protein: CSVGTGPRGAFF.

The chain links TRBV7-3 to TRBJ2-2; perhaps TRBD1 as D (6 bases). V lost 9 bases, J lost 8 bases, and 16 bases lay in between. This CDR3 has 13 residues. The germline CDR1 and CDR2 sequences are SGHTA and FQGTGA. The CDR3 is CASRTGMSGELFF. CDR3 sequence (DNA): TGTGCCAGTCGTACAGGGATGAGTGGGGAGCTGTTTTTT.

V is TRBV2 and J is TRBJ1-2; 7 bases fit TRBD1. Germline V lookup: CDR1 SNHLY, CDR2 FYNNEI. This CDR3 contains 16 residues. The J segment lost 0 bases and the V segment lost 0 bases, leaving 4 bases of the junction unmatched. The CDR3 nucleotides read TGTGCCAGCAGTGAAGCCAGGGGGGCTTCTAACTATGGCTACACCTTC. This translates into CASSEARGASNYGYTF.

The gene calls are TRBV7-7 and TRBJ2-1, with D unresolved. V shed 6 bases and J shed 10 bases, with 16 bases lying between them. The germline V gene has CDR1 SSHAT and CDR2 FNYEAQ (reference sequence). The CDR3 has 13 amino acids. The CDR3: CASSASPQWEQFF. CDR3 DNA sequence: TGTGCCAGCAGTGCTTCCCCTCAGTGGGAGCAGTTCTTC. Drawing the rest from reference TRBV7-7 and TRBJ2-1, the complete variable domain is GAGVSQSPRYKVTKRGQDVTLRCDPISSHATLYWYQQALGQGPEFLTYFNYEAQPDKSGLPSDRFSAERPEGSISTLTIQRTEQRDSAMYRCASSASPQWEQFFGPGTRLTVL.

The V gene is TRBV6-1, the J gene TRBJ1-6; D gene ambiguous. The CDR3 runs 14 residues. Per the germline V gene, CDR1 is MNHNS and CDR2 is SASEGT. Trimming removed 0 bases from V and 5 bases from J, with 5 bases in between. The CDR3 DNA reads as TGTGCCAGCAGTGAAGCCCCTGATAATTCACCCCTCCACTTT. Protein product: CASSEAPDNSPLHF.

CDR3 in DNA: TGCGCCAGCAGCTTGGACAGGGAAAGCAATCAGCCCCAGCATTTT. Translated: CASSLDRESNQPQHF. This chain connects TRBV5-1 to TRBJ1-5, with D maybe TRBD1 (6 bases). The CDR3 has 15 residues. The V end lost 0 bases, the J end lost 1 base, and 8 bases lay between the germline ends. Germline assignment: CDR1 SGHRS and CDR2 YFSETQ.

This chain uses TRBV18 with TRBJ1-3; D is possibly TRBD1 (5 bases). The length of the CDR3 is 14 residues. Germline assignment: CDR1 KGHSH and CDR2 LQKENI. V was pared by 4 bases and J by 1 base, with 8 bases between. The chain's CDR3 is CASSRGSSGNTIYF. CDR3 bases: TGTGCCAGCTCACGGGGCTCGTCTGGAAACACCATATATTTT.

CDR3 region: CAAQKRQGMYF. The DNA of the CDR3 is TGTGCCGCCCAGAAGAGACAGGGGATGTACTTC. This chain links TRBV28 with TRBJ2-7; 8 nucleotides agree with TRBD1. The junction had 12 bases not matched to a gene; V was cut back by 11 bases and J by 12 bases. The germline CDR1 and CDR2 sequences are MDHEN and SYDVKM. The CDR3 extends over 11 amino acids.

The sample holds a few counts of this clone. The chain joins TRBV19 to TRBJ1-6, with TRBD1 matching over 9 bases. Per the germline V gene, CDR1 is LNHDA and CDR2 is SQIVND (reference sequence). Losses at the gene ends were 7 bases for V and 7 bases for J; bases not matched to a gene: 8. There are 15 residues in the CDR3. CDR3 loop: CASTASGTGNSPLHF. The DNA for the CDR3 is TGTGCCAGTACGGCCTCCGGGACAGGGAATTCACCCCTCCACTTT.

This chain joins TRBV30 and TRBJ1-1, with D possibly matching TRBD1 (6 bases). Trimming shortened V by 6 bases and J by 2 bases, and 7 bases separated the two germline ends. Looked up from germline, CDR1 is GTSNPN and CDR2 is SVGIG (reference sequence). The CDR3 has 11 residues. The CDR3 sequence is CACRGNTEAFF. The CDR3 DNA sequence: TGTGCCTGCAGGGGCAACACTGAAGCTTTCTTT.

In nucleotides, the CDR3 is TGTGCCAGCAGCCCAAAAGGGGGCACGGCCCAGCATTTT. Translation: CASSPKGGTAQHF. The J gene is TRBJ1-5, the V gene TRBV14; 7 nucleotides match TRBD1. The CDR3 extends over 13 amino acids. Looked up from germline, CDR1 is SGHDN and CDR2 is FVKESK. V trimming: 4 bases; J trimming: 11 bases; junction bases outside the gene matches: 8.

This clone was observed once. The V gene is TRBV10-3, the J gene TRBJ1-2; D ambiguous. Per germline, CDR1 ENHRY and CDR2 SYGVKD. This CDR3 contains 15 residues. Trimming took 3 bases from V and 4 from J, leaving 15 bases between them. The CDR3 loop reads CAISDPKEESYGYTF. CDR3 DNA sequence: TGTGCCATCAGTGACCCGAAGGAGGAAAGCTATGGCTACACCTTC.

V and J are TRBV5-4 and TRBJ1-4, with TRBD1 matching over 7 bases. The trim removed 4 bases at V and 7 bases at J, leaving 4 bases unmatched. The CDR3 totals 13 residues. CDR1 and CDR2 (germline): SGHNT, YYREEE (reference sequence). The CDR3 loop is CASSMGTAEKLFF. The CDR3, as DNA: TGTGCCAGCAGCATGGGGACAGCTGAAAAACTGTTTTTT.

The chain carries TRBV10-2 and TRBJ1-1; 8 nucleotides agree with TRBD1. This CDR3 region has 16 residues. Germline V gene data show CDR1 as WSHSY and CDR2 as SAAADI. With 3 bases clipped from V and 4 bases from J, the junction kept 10 bases outside the gene matches. The CDR3: CASSDVTGVFGTEAFF. For the CDR3, the DNA is TGCGCCAGCAGTGACGTGACAGGGGTTTTTGGCACTGAAGCTTTCTTT.

The chain links TRBV7-6 to TRBJ2-7; TRBD2 might be the D (6 bases). Germline CDR1 and CDR2: SGHVS and FNYEAQ. V was shortened by 0 bases and J by 5 bases, with 11 bases between the two germline ends. This CDR3 is 14 amino acids long. The CDR3 is CASSLAQGLNEQYF. As DNA, the CDR3 is TGTGCCAGCAGCTTAGCGCAGGGACTGAACGAGCAGTACTTC.

V is TRBV9 and J is TRBJ2-3; 11 bases are a match to TRBD2. The CDR3 runs 17 residues. V lost 0 bases to trimming and J lost 2 bases; unmatched junction nucleotides: 5. Per germline, CDR1 SGDLS and CDR2 YYNGEE. The chain's CDR3 is CASSVGGSGGVTDTQYF. The CDR3 coding sequence is TGTGCCAGCAGCGTAGGAGGTAGCGGGGGGGTCACAGATACGCAGTATTTT. The full variable domain, in which reference TRBV9 and TRBJ2-3 provide the parts outside the CDR3, is DSGVTQTPKHLITATGQRVTLRCSPRSGDLSVYWYQQSLDQGLQFLIQYYNGEERAKGNILERFSAQQFPDLHSELNLSSLELGDSALYFCASSVGGSGGVTDTQYFGPGTRLTVL.

The chain links TRBV6-5 to TRBJ1-6; TRBD1 agrees at 10 bases. The CDR3 loop spans 15 amino acids. Looked up from germline, CDR1 is MNHEY and CDR2 is SVGAGI. V shed 5 bases, J shed 10 bases, and the junction held 8 bases outside the gene matches. The CDR3 DNA reads as TGTGCCAGCAGTCCCCCAGGGACAGGGGCGTCACCCCTCCACTTT. Protein: CASSPPGTGASPLHF.

The chain links TRBV6-5 to TRBJ1-1; no reliable D call. This CDR3 has 14 amino acids. Per germline, CDR1 MNHEY and CDR2 SVGAGI. Trimming cost V 2 bases and J 5 bases, with 12 bases left between them. In nucleotides, the CDR3 is TGTGCCAGCAGTTACGGCGCCGTCGGGACTGAAGCTTTCTTT. Translation gives CASSYGAVGTEAFF.

This clone was seen just once. CDR3 amino acids: CASSEAHREGTIYF. The CDR3 coding sequence is TGTGCCAGCAGTGAAGCCCATCGGGAGGGCACCATATATTTT. The gene calls are TRBV6-1 and TRBJ1-3; D unclear. There are 14 residues in the CDR3. With 0 bases removed from V and 9 bases from J, the gap between germline ends came to 12 bases. Germline lookup yields CDR1 MNHNS and CDR2 SASEGT.

J is TRBJ1-3 and V is TRBV5-5; no firm D call. V dropped 2 bases and J dropped 0 bases, with 12 bases sitting between them. Germline V lookup: CDR1 SGHKS, CDR2 YYEKEE (reference sequence). The CDR3 is made up of 16 amino acids. CDR3 DNA sequence: TGTGCCAGCAGCTTCTTCATCGAGAACTCTGGAAACACCATATATTTT. This codes for CASSFFIENSGNTIYF.

The rearrangement uses TRBV5-1 and TRBJ2-7; TRBD1 matches at 7 bases. Unmatched junction bases numbered 11, after V lost 4 bases and J lost 7 bases. In germline, CDR1 is SGHRS, CDR2 YFSETQ. The CDR3 has 14 residues. CDR3: CASSGTGQVDEQYF. In DNA form, the CDR3 reads TGCGCCAGCAGCGGAACTGGACAGGTCGATGAGCAGTACTTC.

The chain couples TRBV5-6 to TRBJ1-1, with a tentative D call TRBD1 (6 bases). V lost 1 base, J lost 5 bases, and 15 bases lay in between. From germline, CDR1 is SGHDT and CDR2 YYEEEE. The CDR3 spans 15 residues. The CDR3 loop is CASSLYGGAWTEAFF. The CDR3 coding sequence is TGTGCCAGCAGCTTGTACGGGGGGGCATGGACTGAAGCTTTCTTT.

The gene calls are TRBV19 and TRBJ2-5; D uncertain. The germline CDR1 and CDR2 sequences are LNHDA and SQIVND (reference sequence). Trimming cost V 5 bases and J 1 base, with 11 bases left between them. This CDR3 is built from 14 residues. CDR3 nucleotide sequence: TGTGCCAGTAGTCGAACAGCCTTCCAAGAGACCCAGTACTTC. This sequence encodes CASSRTAFQETQYF.